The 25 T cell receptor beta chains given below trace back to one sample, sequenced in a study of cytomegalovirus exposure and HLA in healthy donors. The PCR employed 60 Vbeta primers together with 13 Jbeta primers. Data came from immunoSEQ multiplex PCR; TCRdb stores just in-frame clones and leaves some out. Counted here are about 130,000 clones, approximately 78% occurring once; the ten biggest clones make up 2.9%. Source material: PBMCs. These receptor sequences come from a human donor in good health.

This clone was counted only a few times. The CDR3 nucleotides read TGTGCCAGCAGCGTAGGTTCGGACAGAAGCACAGATACGCAGTATTTT. This codes for CASSVGSDRSTDTQYF. The chain employs TRBV9 and TRBJ2-3, with D possibly being TRBD1 (6 bases). V was pared by 0 bases and J by 0 bases, with 11 bases between. This CDR3 has 16 residues. Germline V gene data show CDR1 as SGDLS and CDR2 as YYNGEE.

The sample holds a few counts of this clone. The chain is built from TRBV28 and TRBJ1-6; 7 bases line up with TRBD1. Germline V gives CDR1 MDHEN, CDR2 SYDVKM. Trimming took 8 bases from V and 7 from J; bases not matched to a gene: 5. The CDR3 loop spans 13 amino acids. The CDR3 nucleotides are TGTGCCAGCGGGGGACAGTCAAATTCACCCCTCCACTTT. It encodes CASGGQSNSPLHF. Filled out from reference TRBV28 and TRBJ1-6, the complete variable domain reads DVKVTQSSRYLVKRTGEKVFLECVQDMDHENMFWYRQDPGLGLRLIYFSYDVKMKEKGDIPEGYSVSREKKERFSLILESASTNQTSMYLCASGGQSNSPLHFGNGTRLTVT.

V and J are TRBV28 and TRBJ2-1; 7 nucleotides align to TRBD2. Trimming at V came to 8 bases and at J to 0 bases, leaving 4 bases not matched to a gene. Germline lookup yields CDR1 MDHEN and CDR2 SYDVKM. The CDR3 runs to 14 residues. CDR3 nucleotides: TGTGCCAGCGGCGGGGGACTCTCCTACAATGAGCAGTTCTTC. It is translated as CASGGGLSYNEQFF.

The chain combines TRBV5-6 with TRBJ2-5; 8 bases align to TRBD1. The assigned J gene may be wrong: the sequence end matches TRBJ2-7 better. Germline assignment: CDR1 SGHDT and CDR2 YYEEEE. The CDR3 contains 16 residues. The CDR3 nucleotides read TGTGCCAGCAGCGCGGTCCAATACAGGGGGTTTAACGAGCAGTACTTC. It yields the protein CASSAVQYRGFNEQYF.

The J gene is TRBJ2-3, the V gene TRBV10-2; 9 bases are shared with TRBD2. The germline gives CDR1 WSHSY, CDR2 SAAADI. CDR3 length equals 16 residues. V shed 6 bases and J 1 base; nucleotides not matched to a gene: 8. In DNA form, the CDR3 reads TGCGCCAGCAGCCAGCACATAGCGGGGGGCACAGATACGCAGTATTTT. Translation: CASSQHIAGGTDTQYF.

The CDR3, as DNA: TGTGCCAGCAGCCCGGACAGGGTGAACACTGAAGCTTTCTTT. Protein: CASSPDRVNTEAFF. The chain uses TRBV6-4 and TRBJ1-1; TRBD1 aligns across 8 bases. The length of the CDR3 is 14 residues. V was clipped by 6 bases and J by 0 bases; unmatched bases: 3. Germline V CDR1 and CDR2: MRHNA, SNTAGT.

Written as DNA, the CDR3 is TGTGCCAGCCATGACAGGGGAGATCAGCCCCAGCATTTT. Its translation is CASHDRGDQPQHF. V and J are TRBV28 and TRBJ1-5; 8 bases are shared with TRBD1. CDR1 and CDR2 from the germline V gene are MDHEN and SYDVKM. V shed 8 bases and J 5 bases; nucleotides not matched to a gene: 5. The CDR3 sequence is 13 residues long.

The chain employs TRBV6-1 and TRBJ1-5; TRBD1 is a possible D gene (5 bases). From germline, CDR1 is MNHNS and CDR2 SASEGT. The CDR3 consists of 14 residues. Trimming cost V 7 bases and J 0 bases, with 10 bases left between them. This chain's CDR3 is CASMRGSSNQPQHF. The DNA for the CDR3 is TGTGCCAGCATGCGGGGGAGTAGCAATCAGCCCCAGCATTTT.

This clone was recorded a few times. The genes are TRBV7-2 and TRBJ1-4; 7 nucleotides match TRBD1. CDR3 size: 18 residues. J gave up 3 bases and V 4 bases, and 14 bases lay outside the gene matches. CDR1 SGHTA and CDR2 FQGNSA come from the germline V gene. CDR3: CASSSPEGAFISNEKLFF. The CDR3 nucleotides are TGTGCCAGCAGCTCACCAGAGGGGGCGTTCATCTCTAATGAAAAACTGTTTTTT. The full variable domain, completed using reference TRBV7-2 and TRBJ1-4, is GAGVSQSPSNKVTEKGKDVELRCDPISGHTALYWYRQSLGQGLEFLIYFQGNSAPDKSGLPSDRFSAERTGGSVSTLTIQRTQQEDSAVYLCASSSPEGAFISNEKLFFGSGTQLSVL.

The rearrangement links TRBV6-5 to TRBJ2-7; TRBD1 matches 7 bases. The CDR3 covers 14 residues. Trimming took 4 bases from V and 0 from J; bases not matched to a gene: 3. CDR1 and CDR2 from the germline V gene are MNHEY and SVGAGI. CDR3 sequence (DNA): TGTGCCAGCAGTTGGGACAGCCTCTCCTACGAGCAGTACTTC. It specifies CASSWDSLSYEQYF.

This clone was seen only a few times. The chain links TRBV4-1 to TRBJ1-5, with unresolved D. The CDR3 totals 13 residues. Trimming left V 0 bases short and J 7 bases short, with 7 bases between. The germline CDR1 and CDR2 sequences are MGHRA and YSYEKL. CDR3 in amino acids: CASSQDQAQPQHF. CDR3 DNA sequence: TGCGCCAGCAGCCAAGACCAGGCCCAGCCCCAGCATTTT.

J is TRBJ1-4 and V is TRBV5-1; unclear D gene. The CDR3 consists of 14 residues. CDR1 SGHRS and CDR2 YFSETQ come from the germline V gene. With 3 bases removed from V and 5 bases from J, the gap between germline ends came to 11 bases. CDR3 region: CASSSGLSNEKLFF. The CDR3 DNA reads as TGCGCCAGCAGCTCCGGTCTTTCGAATGAAAAACTGTTTTTT.

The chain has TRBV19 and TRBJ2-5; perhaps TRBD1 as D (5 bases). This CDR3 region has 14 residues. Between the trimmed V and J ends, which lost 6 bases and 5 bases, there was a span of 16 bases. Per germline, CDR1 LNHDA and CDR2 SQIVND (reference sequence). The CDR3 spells CASSLRVPGETQYF. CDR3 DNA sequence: TGTGCCAGTAGCCTCAGGGTCCCCGGGGAGACCCAGTACTTC.

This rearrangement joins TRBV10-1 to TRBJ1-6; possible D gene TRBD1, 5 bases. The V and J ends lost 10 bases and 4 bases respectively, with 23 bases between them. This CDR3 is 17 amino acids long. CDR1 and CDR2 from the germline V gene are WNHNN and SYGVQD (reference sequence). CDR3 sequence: CATDRDSWRIYNSPLHF. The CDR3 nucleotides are TGCGCCACCGATCGCGACAGTTGGAGAATATATAATTCACCCCTCCACTTT.

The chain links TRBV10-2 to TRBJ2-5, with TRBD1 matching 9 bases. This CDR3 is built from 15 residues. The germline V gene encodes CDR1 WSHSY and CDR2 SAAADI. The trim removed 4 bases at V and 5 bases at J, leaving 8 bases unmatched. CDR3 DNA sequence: TGCGCCAGCAGTGGAGTATACAGGGGGCGCGAGACCCAGTACTTC. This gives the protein CASSGVYRGRETQYF.

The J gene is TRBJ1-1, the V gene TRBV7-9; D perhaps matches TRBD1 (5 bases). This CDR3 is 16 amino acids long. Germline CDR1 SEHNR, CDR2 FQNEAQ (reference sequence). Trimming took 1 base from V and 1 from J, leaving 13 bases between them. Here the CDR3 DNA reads TGTGCCAGCAGCTTAGAGTGGGGCAGGGCGAACACTGAAGCTTTCTTT. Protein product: CASSLEWGRANTEAFF.

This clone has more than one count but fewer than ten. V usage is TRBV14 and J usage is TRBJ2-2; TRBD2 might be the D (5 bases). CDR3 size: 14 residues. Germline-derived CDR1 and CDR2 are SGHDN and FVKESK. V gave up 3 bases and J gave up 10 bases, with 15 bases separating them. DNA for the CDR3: TGTGCCAGCAGCCATTCCTCAAAAGCGGCGGAGCTGTTTTTT. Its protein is CASSHSSKAAELFF.

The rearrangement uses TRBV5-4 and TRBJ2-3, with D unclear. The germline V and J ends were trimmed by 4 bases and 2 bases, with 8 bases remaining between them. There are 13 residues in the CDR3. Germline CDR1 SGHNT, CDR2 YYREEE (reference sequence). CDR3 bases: TGTGCCAGCAGCCAACAAAACACAGATACGCAGTATTTT. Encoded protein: CASSQQNTDTQYF.

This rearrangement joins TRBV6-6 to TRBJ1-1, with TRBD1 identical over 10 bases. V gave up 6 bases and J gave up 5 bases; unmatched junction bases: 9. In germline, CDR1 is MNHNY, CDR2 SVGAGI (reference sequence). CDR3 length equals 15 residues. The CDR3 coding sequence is TGTGCCAGCAGGAGAGAGGGACAGGGGAATACTGAAGCTTTCTTT. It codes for CASRREGQGNTEAFF.

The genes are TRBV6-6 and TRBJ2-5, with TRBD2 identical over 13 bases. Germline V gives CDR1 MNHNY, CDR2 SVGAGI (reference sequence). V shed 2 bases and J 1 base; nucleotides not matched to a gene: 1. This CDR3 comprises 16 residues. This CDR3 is CASSYRLAGGQETQYF. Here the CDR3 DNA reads TGTGCCAGCAGTTACCGACTAGCGGGGGGCCAAGAGACCCAGTACTTC.

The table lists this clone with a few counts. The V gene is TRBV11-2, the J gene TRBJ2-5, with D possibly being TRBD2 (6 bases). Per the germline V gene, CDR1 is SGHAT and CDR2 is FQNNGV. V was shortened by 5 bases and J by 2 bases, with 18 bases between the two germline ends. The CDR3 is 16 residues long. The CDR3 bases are TGTGCCAGCAGCCCCCAGGTCGGGACTGGACAAGAGACCCAGTACTTC. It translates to CASSPQVGTGQETQYF.

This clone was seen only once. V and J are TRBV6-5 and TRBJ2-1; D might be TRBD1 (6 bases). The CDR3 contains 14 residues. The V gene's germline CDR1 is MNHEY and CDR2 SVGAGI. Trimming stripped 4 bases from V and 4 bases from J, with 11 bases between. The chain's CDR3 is CASSFRTEYNEQFF. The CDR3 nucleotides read TGTGCCAGCAGTTTCCGGACAGAGTACAATGAGCAGTTCTTC.

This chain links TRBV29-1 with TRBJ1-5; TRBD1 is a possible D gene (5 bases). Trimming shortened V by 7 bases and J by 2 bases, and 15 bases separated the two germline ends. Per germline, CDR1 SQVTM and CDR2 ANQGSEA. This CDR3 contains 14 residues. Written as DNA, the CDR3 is TGCAGCGGGCTCCGGGGGTTGGGCAATCAGCCCCAGCATTTT. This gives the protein CSGLRGLGNQPQHF.

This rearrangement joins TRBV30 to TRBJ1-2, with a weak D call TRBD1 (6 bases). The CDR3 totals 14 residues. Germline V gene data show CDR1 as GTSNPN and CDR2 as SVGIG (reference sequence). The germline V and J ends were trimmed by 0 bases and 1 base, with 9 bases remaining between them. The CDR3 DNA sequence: TGTGCCTGGAGTGTCCGACAGGATAACTATGGCTACACCTTC. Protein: CAWSVRQDNYGYTF.

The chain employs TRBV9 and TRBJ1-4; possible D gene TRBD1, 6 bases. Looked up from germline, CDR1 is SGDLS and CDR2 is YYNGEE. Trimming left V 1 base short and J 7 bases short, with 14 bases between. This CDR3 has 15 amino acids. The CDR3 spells CASSVQPGAGEKLFF. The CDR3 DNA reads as TGTGCCAGCAGCGTACAGCCAGGGGCGGGTGAAAAACTGTTTTTT.